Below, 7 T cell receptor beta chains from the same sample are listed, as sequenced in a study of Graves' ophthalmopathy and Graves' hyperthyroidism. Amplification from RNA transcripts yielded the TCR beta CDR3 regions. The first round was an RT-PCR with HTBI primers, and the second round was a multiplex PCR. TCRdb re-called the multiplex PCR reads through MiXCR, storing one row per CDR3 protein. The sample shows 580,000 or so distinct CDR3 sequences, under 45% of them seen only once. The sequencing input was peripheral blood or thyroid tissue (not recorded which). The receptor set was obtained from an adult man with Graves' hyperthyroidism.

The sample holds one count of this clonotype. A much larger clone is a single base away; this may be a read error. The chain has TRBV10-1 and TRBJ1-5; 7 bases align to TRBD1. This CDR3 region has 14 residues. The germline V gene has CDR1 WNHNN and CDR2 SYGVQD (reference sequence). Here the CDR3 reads CAIRNRQGTQPQHF. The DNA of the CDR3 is TGTGCCATCAGAAACCGACAGGGCACTCAGCCCCAGCATTTT.

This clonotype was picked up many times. The CDR3 region is CASSLDRVLVTEAFF. The CDR3 DNA reads TGTGCCAGCAGCTTAGACAGGGTATTGGTAACTGAAGCTTTCTTT. This chain uses TRBV7-2 with TRBJ1-1, with TRBD1 as a possible D gene (6 bases). Looked up from germline, CDR1 is SGHTA and CDR2 is FQGNSA. Trimming shortened V by 1 base and J by 5 bases, and 14 bases separated the two germline ends. The CDR3 is 15 amino acids.

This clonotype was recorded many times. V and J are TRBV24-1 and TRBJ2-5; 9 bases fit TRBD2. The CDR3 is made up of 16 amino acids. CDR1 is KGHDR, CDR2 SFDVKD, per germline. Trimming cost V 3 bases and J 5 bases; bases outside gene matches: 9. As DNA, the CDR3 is TGTGCCACCAGTGATCGGATAGCGGGAGCATTTGAGACCCAGTACTTC. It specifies CATSDRIAGAFETQYF.

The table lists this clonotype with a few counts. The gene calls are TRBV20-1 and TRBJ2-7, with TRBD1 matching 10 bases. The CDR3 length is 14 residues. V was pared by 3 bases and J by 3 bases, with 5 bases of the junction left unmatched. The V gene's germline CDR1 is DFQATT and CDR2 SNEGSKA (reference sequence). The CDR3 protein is CSASQTGGGYEQYF. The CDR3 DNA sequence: TGCAGTGCTAGCCAGACAGGGGGCGGCTACGAGCAGTACTTC.

The CDR3: CASSLSNGRGGIFF. The CDR3 coding sequence is TGTGCCAGCAGTTTATCGAACGGGCGGGGGGGCATTTTCTTT. This sequence joins TRBV27 and TRBJ1-1; possibly TRBD1 for D (6 bases). Trimming pared 0 bases from V and 13 bases from J, leaving 18 bases between. Per germline, CDR1 MNHEY and CDR2 SMNVEV (reference sequence). This CDR3 is built from 14 residues.

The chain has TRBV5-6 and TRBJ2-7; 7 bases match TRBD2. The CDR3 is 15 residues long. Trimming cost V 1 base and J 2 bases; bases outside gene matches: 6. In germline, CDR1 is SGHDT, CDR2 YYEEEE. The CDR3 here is CASSLSRTRPYEQYF. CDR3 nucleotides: TGTGCCAGCAGCTTGTCCAGGACTAGACCCTACGAGCAGTACTTC.

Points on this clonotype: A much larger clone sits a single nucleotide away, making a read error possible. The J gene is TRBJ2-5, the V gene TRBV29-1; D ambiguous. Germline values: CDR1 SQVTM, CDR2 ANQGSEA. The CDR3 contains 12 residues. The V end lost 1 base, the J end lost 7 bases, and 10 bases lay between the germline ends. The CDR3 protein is CSVEAPRGTQYF. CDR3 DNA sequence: TGCAGCGTTGAAGCTCCCCGCGGGACCCAGTACTTC.